Listed here are 27 T cell receptor beta chains from one sample, sequenced in a study of CD8+CD57+ T cells in acquired aplastic anemia. The use of genomic DNA as template underpinned the TCR beta VDJ and CDR3 profiling. From the reads, TCRdb called clonotypes with MiXCR, one entry per CDR3 protein. The top ten clones hold 45% of a sample with around 180,000 distinct CDR3 sequences, roughly 63% of them seen once. Sequencing input: sorted CD4+, CD8+, or CD8+CD57+ T cells (not recorded which) from PBMCs. The receptors were sampled from a human donor in good health.

The V call is TRBV2, the J call TRBJ1-5, with D uncertain. The CDR3 covers 14 residues. V lost 7 bases, J lost 0 bases, and 10 bases lay in between. Per germline, CDR1 SNHLY and CDR2 FYNNEI. The CDR3 here is CASKRGYSNQPQHF. The CDR3, as DNA: TGTGCCAGCAAACGGGGTTATAGCAATCAGCCCCAGCATTTT.

This clonotype was counted ten times or more. This chain uses TRBV7-9 with TRBJ1-6; the D is unclear. The germline V and J ends were trimmed by 3 bases and 7 bases, with 10 bases remaining between them. This CDR3 has 14 residues. From germline, CDR1 is SEHNR and CDR2 FQNEAQ (reference sequence). The CDR3 sequence is CASSLSEPNSPLHF. CDR3 bases: TGTGCCAGCAGCTTGTCAGAACCAAATTCACCCCTCCACTTT. Looking up the rest from reference TRBV7-9 and TRBJ1-6 gives the full variable domain: DTGVSQNPRHKITKRGQNVTFRCDPISEHNRLYWYRQTLGQGPEFLTYFQNEAQLEKSRLLSDRFSAERPKGSFSTLEIQRTEQGDSAMYLCASSLSEPNSPLHFGNGTRLTVT.

The V and J genes are TRBV7-9 and TRBJ2-1; perhaps TRBD2 as D (6 bases). This CDR3 has 15 amino acids. With 5 bases removed from V and 4 bases from J, the gap between germline ends came to 15 bases. The V gene's germline CDR1 is SEHNR and CDR2 FQNEAQ (reference sequence). In DNA form, the CDR3 reads TGTGCCAGCAGCCAACTAGCACCCTCTTACAATGAGCAGTTCTTC. Translated, it gives CASSQLAPSYNEQFF.

The V and J genes are TRBV7-9 and TRBJ2-7; 8 nucleotides agree with TRBD1. V was pared by 1 base and J by 3 bases, with 5 bases of the junction left unmatched. CDR3 length: 15 amino acids. Per germline, CDR1 SEHNR and CDR2 FQNEAQ (reference sequence). CDR3: CASSLGLTGGYEQYF. The CDR3 bases are TGTGCCAGCAGCTTAGGACTAACAGGGGGCTACGAGCAGTACTTC.

About this clonotype: This may arise from a read error, as a much more abundant clone is one base away. This chain links TRBV5-5 with TRBJ2-7; 9 bases align to TRBD2. This CDR3 region has 15 residues. V dropped 4 bases and J dropped 7; count of bases not matched to a gene: 12. Germline CDR1 is SGHKS and CDR2 is YYEKEE (reference sequence). This CDR3 reads CASSQNSGRGNEQYF. CDR3 DNA sequence: TGTGCCAGCAGCCAAAATAGCGGGAGAGGCAATGAGCAGTACTTC. Full variable domain (missing parts from reference TRBV5-5 and TRBJ2-7): DAGVTQSPTHLIKTRGQQVTLRCSPISGHKSVSWYQQVLGQGPQFIFQYYEKEERGRGNFPDRFSARQFPNYSSELNVNALLLGDSALYLCASSQNSGRGNEQYFGPGTRLTVT.

The CDR3 region is CATSDLGAPPCSYEQYF. The CDR3 DNA sequence: TGTGCCACCAGTGATTTGGGTGCACCTCCGTGCTCCTACGAGCAGTACTTC. The chain is built from TRBV24-1 and TRBJ2-7; unclear D gene. Looked up from germline, CDR1 is KGHDR and CDR2 is SFDVKD. V was shortened by 0 bases and J by 0 bases, with 14 bases between the two germline ends. This CDR3 comprises 17 residues.

V gene TRBV24-1 combines with J gene TRBJ1-2, with TRBD1 matching over 7 bases. The J segment lost 6 bases and the V segment lost 4 bases, leaving 4 bases of the junction unmatched. CDR3 size: 13 residues. CDR1 is KGHDR and CDR2 is SFDVKD in the germline V gene. The DNA of the CDR3 is TGTGCCACCAGTGAGACAGGGTGGAATGGCTACACCTTC. Protein product: CATSETGWNGYTF.

This clonotype showed up just a few times. The chain carries TRBV12-3 or TRBV12-4 and TRBJ1-4, with D uncertain. The V gene lost 2 bases and the J gene lost 5 bases, with 6 bases spanning the gap. The CDR3 length is 13 residues. In nucleotides, the CDR3 is TGTGCCAGCAGTTTAAGATTGAATGAAAAACTGTTTTTT. It specifies CASSLRLNEKLFF.

This chain links TRBV7-3 with TRBJ1-1; D is undetermined. Germline CDR1 reads SGHTA; CDR2 reads FQGTGA. CDR3 size: 13 residues. V lost 3 bases and J lost 1, with 6 bases in between. For the CDR3, the DNA is TGTGCCAGCAGCTTGTACAAGAACACTGAAGCTTTCTTT. It codes for CASSLYKNTEAFF.

The chain carries TRBV9 and TRBJ1-5; weak D call: TRBD1 (5 bases). The germline CDR1 and CDR2 sequences are SGDLS and YYNGEE. V gave up 2 bases and J gave up 4 bases, with 10 bases separating them. This CDR3 has 14 residues. CDR3 DNA: TGTGCCAGCAGCGTGGGGACGGTGAATCAGCCCCAGCATTTT. As protein: CASSVGTVNQPQHF.

The chain has TRBV20-1 and TRBJ1-6, with a weak D call TRBD1 (6 bases). This CDR3 has 14 amino acids. The V end lost 6 bases, the J end lost 9 bases, and 18 bases lay between the germline ends. CDR1 is DFQATT and CDR2 is SNEGSKA in the germline V gene (reference sequence). CDR3 sequence: CSASSPGHPSPLHF. Here the CDR3 DNA reads TGCAGTGCCAGCAGCCCGGGACACCCTTCACCCCTCCACTTT.

The V call is TRBV4-1, the J call TRBJ2-3, with TRBD2 matching over 8 bases. Losses at the gene ends were 7 bases for V and 3 bases for J; bases not matched to a gene: 12. CDR1 is MGHRA, CDR2 YSYEKL, per germline. This CDR3 has 16 residues. The CDR3 sequence is CASMTKPGLVTDTQYF. As DNA, the CDR3 is TGCGCCAGCATGACAAAGCCGGGACTAGTAACAGATACGCAGTATTTT.

In this sample, this clonotype turned up a few times. The rearrangement links TRBV4-2 to TRBJ2-7; unclear D gene. The V gene lost 0 bases and the J gene lost 3 bases, with 9 bases spanning the gap. The CDR3 is made up of 14 amino acids. Per the germline V gene, CDR1 is LGHNA and CDR2 is YNFKEQ. This CDR3 is CASSQELSNYEQYF. As DNA, the CDR3 is TGTGCCAGCAGCCAAGAATTGTCCAACTACGAGCAGTACTTC.

This clonotype was seen repeatedly, ten times or more. CDR3 residues: CASTEDGYNEQFF. DNA for the CDR3: TGTGCCAGCACTGAGGACGGATACAATGAGCAGTTCTTC. The rearrangement uses TRBV6-2 or TRBV6-3 and TRBJ2-1, with unresolved D. Between the trimmed V and J ends, which lost 7 bases and 4 bases, there was a span of 11 bases. The CDR3 contains 13 residues. The germline CDR1 and CDR2 sequences are MNHEY and SVGEGT.

The rearrangement joins TRBV19 to TRBJ1-2; TRBD1 matches 9 bases. The ends lost 5 bases at V and 4 bases at J; junction bases unmatched: 8. The germline CDR1 and CDR2 sequences are LNHDA and SQIVND (reference sequence). This CDR3 is 15 amino acids long. The CDR3 DNA reads TGTGCCAGTAGTGAGGACCGGGACAGGGCCTATGGCTACACCTTC. Its protein product is CASSEDRDRAYGYTF.

This clonotype was detected a few times. CDR3 amino acids: CASSYTYEQYF. In DNA form, the CDR3 reads TGTGCCAGCAGTTACACCTACGAGCAGTACTTC. V and J are TRBV6-5 and TRBJ2-7; the D is unclear. With 2 bases removed from V and 2 bases from J, the gap between germline ends came to 1 base. The germline V gene has CDR1 MNHEY and CDR2 SVGAGI. The CDR3 length is 11 residues.

Regarding this clonotype: A junction boundary mismatches the germline segment, possibly from a read error. CDR3 region: CASGLGEASYNEQFF. CDR3 nucleotides: TGCGCCAGCGGCTTGGGGGAGGCGTCCTACAATGAGCAGTTCTTC. The chain employs TRBV5-1 and TRBJ2-1; D may be TRBD2 (6 bases). CDR1 and CDR2 from the germline V gene are SGHRS and YFSETQ. CDR3 size: 15 residues.

V usage is TRBV19 and J usage is TRBJ2-7; no reliable D call. The germline CDR1 and CDR2 sequences are LNHDA and SQIVND (reference sequence). The CDR3 contains 14 residues. V lost 1 base, J lost 2 bases, and 9 bases lay in between. The CDR3 spells CASSIGLSAYEQYF. In nucleotides, the CDR3 is TGTGCCAGTAGTATAGGGCTGTCGGCCTACGAGCAGTACTTC.

The gene calls are TRBV25-1 and TRBJ1-1; D is ambiguous. The germline V gene has CDR1 MGHDK and CDR2 SYGVNS. V was clipped by 8 bases and J by 7 bases, with 8 bases between them. The CDR3 contains 10 residues. The CDR3 nucleotides read TGTGCCAGCGTGGACGGTGAAGCTTTCTTT. It specifies CASVDGEAFF.

This rearrangement joins TRBV29-1 to TRBJ2-7; no firm D call. CDR3 length: 12 amino acids. Trimming shortened V by 4 bases and J by 4 bases, and 11 bases separated the two germline ends. Germline lookup yields CDR1 SQVTM and CDR2 ANQGSEA. CDR3 sequence (DNA): TGCAGCGTTGCCGACGGCCGATACGAGCAGTACTTC. It encodes CSVADGRYEQYF.

Of note for this clonotype: The germline gene is not matched at one end of the junction; a read error may be the cause. The J gene is TRBJ2-3, the V gene TRBV7-9; 12 positions match TRBD2. The CDR3 consists of 16 residues. The germline V gene encodes CDR1 SEHNR and CDR2 FQNEAQ (reference sequence). The CDR3 region has the DNA TGTGCCGGCAGCCCTCTAGCGGGAGGGCGTACAGATACGCAGTATTTT. Translation: CAGSPLAGGRTDTQYF.

This clonotype appeared a few times. The rearrangement links TRBV20-1 to TRBJ2-3, with D possibly matching TRBD1 (5 bases). V was pared by 0 bases and J by 2 bases, with 18 bases between. Germline V gene sequence: CDR1 DFQATT, CDR2 SNEGSKA (reference sequence). The CDR3 is 17 residues long. CDR3 nucleotide sequence: TGCAGTGCTAGAGAGGAAGGGGCAGGGATGGACACAGATACGCAGTATTTT. Translated, it gives CSAREEGAGMDTDTQYF.

The J gene is TRBJ1-1, the V gene TRBV7-9; D remains unclear. Trimming stripped 4 bases from V and 11 bases from J, with 17 bases between. Germline values: CDR1 SEHNR, CDR2 FQNEAQ (reference sequence). This CDR3 comprises 13 residues. CDR3 sequence reads: CASSYSGWSEAFF. The CDR3 nucleotides read TGTGCCAGCAGCTATAGCGGATGGAGTGAGGCTTTCTTT.

This clonotype was seen a handful of times. The chain combines TRBV25-1 with TRBJ2-1; 8 bases match TRBD1. This CDR3 region has 13 residues. CDR1 and CDR2 from the germline V gene are MGHDK and SYGVNS. Trimming took 0 bases from V and 9 from J; bases not matched to a gene: 1. In nucleotides, the CDR3 is TGTGCCAGCAGTGAATATGGGACAGGTGAGCAGTTCTTC. Translated, it gives CASSEYGTGEQFF.

This chain joins TRBV7-2 and TRBJ2-5; no clear D gene. CDR1 SGHTA and CDR2 FQGNSA come from the germline V gene. With 1 base removed from V and 5 bases from J, the gap between germline ends came to 14 bases. There are 15 residues in the CDR3. Here the CDR3 reads CASSLVVRRTETQYF. The DNA of the CDR3 is TGTGCCAGCAGCTTAGTAGTGCGCCGGACCGAGACCCAGTACTTC.

The V call is TRBV2, the J call TRBJ2-5, with D possibly being TRBD2 (5 bases). Trimming removed 7 bases from V and 7 bases from J, with 13 bases in between. The CDR3 length is 12 residues. Germline V gene data show CDR1 as SNHLY and CDR2 as FYNNEI. Here the CDR3 reads CASTTSVGTQYF. The CDR3 region has the DNA TGTGCCAGCACCACTAGTGTCGGGACCCAGTACTTC.

Turning to this clonotype: At one end, the junction sequence differs from germline, possibly due to a read error. V and J are TRBV7-2 and TRBJ2-7; D is unresolved. The CDR3 runs to 14 residues. Looked up from germline, CDR1 is SGHTA and CDR2 is FQGNSA. The CDR3 DNA sequence: TGTGCCAGCAGACTGACACTATCTTCCTCCGAGCAGTACTTC. It is translated as CASRLTLSSSEQYF.